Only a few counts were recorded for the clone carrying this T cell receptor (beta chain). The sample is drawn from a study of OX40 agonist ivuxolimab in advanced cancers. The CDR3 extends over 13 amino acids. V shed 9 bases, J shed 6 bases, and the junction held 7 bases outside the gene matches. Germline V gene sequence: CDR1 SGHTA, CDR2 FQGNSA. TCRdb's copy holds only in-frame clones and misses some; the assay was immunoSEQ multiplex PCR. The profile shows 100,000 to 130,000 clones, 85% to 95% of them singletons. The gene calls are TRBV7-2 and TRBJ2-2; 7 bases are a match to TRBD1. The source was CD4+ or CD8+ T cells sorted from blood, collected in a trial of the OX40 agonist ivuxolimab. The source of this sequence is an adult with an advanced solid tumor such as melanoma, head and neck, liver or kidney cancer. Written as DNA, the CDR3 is TGTGCCAGTACAGGGGTTGGGGCCGGGGAGCTGTTTTTT. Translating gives CASTGVGAGELFF.